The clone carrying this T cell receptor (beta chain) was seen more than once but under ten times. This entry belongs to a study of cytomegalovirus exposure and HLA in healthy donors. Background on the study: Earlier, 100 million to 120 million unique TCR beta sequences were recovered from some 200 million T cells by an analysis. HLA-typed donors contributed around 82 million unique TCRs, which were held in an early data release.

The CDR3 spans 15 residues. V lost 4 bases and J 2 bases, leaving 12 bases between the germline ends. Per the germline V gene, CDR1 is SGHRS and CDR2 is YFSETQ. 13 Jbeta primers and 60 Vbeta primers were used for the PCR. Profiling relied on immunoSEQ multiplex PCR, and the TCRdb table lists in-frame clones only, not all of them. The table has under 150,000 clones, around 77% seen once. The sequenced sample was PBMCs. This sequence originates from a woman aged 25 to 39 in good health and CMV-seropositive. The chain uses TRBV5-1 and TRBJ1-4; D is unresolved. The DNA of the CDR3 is TGCGCCAGCAGCAGCACTCGCAGGACTAATGAAAAACTGTTTTTT. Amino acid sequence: CASSSTRRTNEKLFF.